The source of this T cell receptor (beta chain) is a study of T cell responses to AZD1222 COVID-19 vaccine. Overall study: The study pooled second doses at about 4 or about 12 weeks.

A note on this clone: The antigen remains unidentified.

Overall study findings and caveats: Two doses of AZD1222 preceded a rise in Spike-specific TCR breadth and depth. Unmutated variant regions are reportedly the target of nearly half of TCRs that are spike-specific. Clonal diversity may have been underestimated, and the donors were mostly white British, with more females than males.

The method was immunoSEQ multiplex PCR; TCRdb's version includes in-frame clones alone and lacks a portion of them. The table includes more than 100,000 clones, 85% to 95% detected once. Trimming cost V 4 bases and J 5 bases; bases outside gene matches: 12. CDR3 size: 15 residues. From germline, CDR1 is SQVTM and CDR2 ANQGSEA. The source of this sequence is an adult in good health. The input for sequencing was peripheral blood, taken on day 0 of AZD1222 vaccination. This chain connects TRBV29-1 to TRBJ2-7; 9 nucleotides agree with TRBD1. The CDR3 protein is CSVGGAGTGRDEQYF. CDR3 bases: TGCAGCGTTGGGGGGGCAGGGACAGGGAGAGACGAGCAGTACTTC.